A selection of T cell receptor beta chains follows, all from one sample in a study of breast tumors, draining lymph nodes, adjacent tissues. TCRdb analysed the multiplex PCR reads with MiXCR anew, one entry per CDR3 protein. The table has some 150,000 distinct CDR3 sequences, about 30% seen once. Input material: axillary lymph node tissue. The receptors derive from a female donor with breast cancer. Some clones in this sample may be carry-over from other donors' samples. Each CDR3 is given with its conserved first and last residue. A D gene is named only where the DNA matches it firmly. Size is omitted from some rows. Given values are once, few, many or a class for expanded clones.

many | TRBJ1-2 | NA | TRBV5-8 | TGTGCCAGCAGCCACCCCCTCGGTACAGATAAACTCTATGGCTACACCTTC | CASSHPLGTDKLYGYTF
few | TRBJ2-3 | NA | TRBV28 | TGTGCCAGCAGTTTACCAGGGGCGGACACAGATACGCAGTATTTT | CASSLPGADTDTQYF
NA | TRBJ2-7 | NA | TRBV29-1 | TGCAGCGTCCGACAGTGGAGGTCTTACGAGCAGTACTTC | CSVRQWRSYEQYF
many | TRBJ2-5 | NA | TRBV2 | TGTGCCAGCAGTGCCAGGTGGAGCCAAGAGACCCAGTACTTC | CASSARWSQETQYF
many | TRBJ2-6 | NA | TRBV2 | TGTGCCATCAGGGCTCACTCTAGGGCCAACGTCCTGACTTTC | CAIRAHSRANVLTF
many | TRBJ1-4 | NA | TRBV12-3/TRBV12-4 | TGTGCCAGCGGCCTAAGTGAAAAACTGGTTTTT | CASGLSEKLVF
many | TRBJ2-5 | NA | TRBV5-5 | TGTGCCAGCAGCTCAGGGACTTCGCGGGTGGAGACCCAGTACTTC | CASSSGTSRVETQYF
many | TRBJ1-6 | NA | TRBV7-6 | TGTGCCAGCAGCTTAGGGGGGGGTTATTCACCCCTCCACTTT | CASSLGGGYSPLHF
many | TRBJ2-3 | NA | TRBV19 | TGTGCCAGTAGTTCAAGAAGGGGGACCAACCCTACAGATACGCAGTATTTT | CASSSRRGTNPTDTQYF
NA | TRBJ1-2 | TRBD1 | TRBV5-4 | TGTGCCAGCAGCGTGGGACAGGTCGACTATGGCTACACCTTC | CASSVGQVDYGYTF
many | TRBJ2-3 | NA | TRBV5-8 | TGTGCCAGCAGCTTGGCGAGTGGGACAGATACGCAGTATTTT | CASSLASGTDTQYF
many | TRBJ2-7 | TRBD2 | TRBV20-1 | TGCAGTACTTCTAGCGGGAGCTCCTACGAGCAGTACTTC | CSTSSGSSYEQYF
many | TRBJ2-1 | NA | TRBV7-2 | TGTGCCAGCAGCTTAGTGTCGTACAATGAGCAGTTCTTC | CASSLVSYNEQFF
many | TRBJ2-1 | NA | TRBV4-2 | TGTGCCAGCAGCCAAGATCCGGGCGCGCCCCAGTTCTTC | CASSQDPGAPQFF
many | TRBJ1-5 | NA | TRBV5-6 | TGTGCCAGCAGCTTGGGGGTCCCTTATCAGCCCCAGCATTTT | CASSLGVPYQPQHF
NA | TRBJ1-3 | TRBD1 | TRBV5-1 | TGCGCCAGCAGCTTGGACCGGGACAGGGGGCCTGGAAACACCATATATTTT | CASSLDRDRGPGNTIYF
NA | TRBJ2-2 | NA | TRBV7-9 | TGTGCCAGCAGCTTAGGGGAGCTGTTTTTT | CASSLGELFF
many | TRBJ2-2 | TRBD2 | TRBV27 | TGTGCCAGCAGTTCACTAGCGCGGAGGGAGCTGTTTTTT | CASSSLARRELFF
once | TRBJ2-5 | TRBD2 | TRBV10-3 | TGTGCCATCAATCTAGCGGGAGTCGGTGAGACCCAGTACTTC | CAINLAGVGETQYF
NA | TRBJ2-5 | NA | TRBV15 | TGTGCCACCAGCAGAGATAGAATAGGAGGCATAGAGACCCAGCACTTC | CATSRDRIGGIETQHF
NA | TRBJ2-5 | NA | TRBV20-1 | TGCAGTGCTAGAGTAAGAGGGGGGAATCAGCCCCAGTACTTC | CSARVRGGNQPQYF
many | TRBJ1-2 | TRBD1 | TRBV7-2 | TGTGCCAGCAGACGTGGAGGGGGCGAACCGGTCTATGGCTACACCTTC | CASRRGGGEPVYGYTF
many | TRBJ2-7 | TRBD1 | TRBV6-1 | TGTGCCGCAACGCCACGACAGGGGACCTACGAGCAGTACTTC | CAATPRQGTYEQYF
many | TRBJ1-4 | TRBD1 | TRBV20-1 | TGCAGTGCTAGAGTACTACTCACCCGAGGACAGGCGATTAATGAAAAACTGTTTTTT | CSARVLLTRGQAINEKLFF
NA | TRBJ1-1 | NA | TRBV12-3/TRBV12-4 | TGTGCCAGCAGTACGGAATTAGGTTTTAGGGGGAGAAACACTGAAGCTTTCTTT | CASSTELGFRGRNTEAFF
many | TRBJ2-3 | NA | TRBV7-2 | TGTGCCTCGGGTATTGGGAATACGCAGTATTTT | CASGIGNTQYF
few | TRBJ2-7 | NA | TRBV28 | TGTGCCACCAATAGATACGAGCAGTACTTC | CATNRYEQYF
NA | TRBJ1-1 | NA | TRBV18 | TGTGCCAGCTCACCAAGGACAGCGGGGAACACTGAAGCTTTCTTT | CASSPRTAGNTEAFF
few | TRBJ2-1 | NA | TRBV19 | TGTGCCAGTAGATCTTACAATGAGCGGTTCTTC | CASRSYNERFF
many | TRBJ2-1 | NA | TRBV7-2 | TGTGCCAGCAGCTCCCGGACCGGGGCCTCCTCGCAGTTCTTC | CASSSRTGASSQFF
NA | TRBJ2-5 | TRBD1 | TRBV5-5 | TGTGCCAGCAGCCCAGATCCCGGGACAGGGAGAGAGACCCAGTACTTC | CASSPDPGTGRETQYF
many | TRBJ2-7 | NA | TRBV30 | TGTGCCTGGAGTGTACGCAGGGGGGACGAGCAGTACTTC | CAWSVRRGDEQYF
NA | TRBJ1-4 | TRBD1 | TRBV7-9 | TGTGCCAGCAGCTTAGGCGACAGGGGTAGTGAAAAACTGTTTTTT | CASSLGDRGSEKLFF
many | TRBJ2-5 | NA | TRBV7-2 | TGTGCCAGCAGCCAGTGGGGGGCAGGGGAGACCCAGTACTTC | CASSQWGAGETQYF
NA | TRBJ1-6 | TRBD1 | TRBV2 | TGTGCCACCTCCCGAGGGACAGGGTATTCACCCCTCCACTTT | CATSRGTGYSPLHF
many | TRBJ1-4 | TRBD1 | TRBV30 | TGTGCCTGGAGTCCCCACGGGACAGCAAATGAAAAACTGTTTTTT | CAWSPHGTANEKLFF
NA | TRBJ2-5 | NA | TRBV7-9 | TGTGCCAGCAGCTTACGGGCCTCTGGAACCCAGTACTTC | CASSLRASGTQYF
many | TRBJ1-1 | NA | TRBV29-1 | TGCAGCGTTGCGGGAGGACCGAACACTGAAGCTTTCTTT | CSVAGGPNTEAFF
NA | TRBJ2-2 | NA | TRBV11-2 | TGTGCCAGCAGCTTAATTCCTTCTAGCGGGGAGCTGTTTTTT | CASSLIPSSGELFF
many | TRBJ2-2 | NA | TRBV28 | TGTGCCAGCAGAGGGCGTGGAACCGGGGAGCTGTTTTTT | CASRGRGTGELFF
many | TRBJ1-6 | NA | TRBV6-5 | TGTGCCAGCAGTCACTCCGGAAGCTATAATTCACCCCTCCACTTT | CASSHSGSYNSPLHF
many | TRBJ1-6 | NA | TRBV11-2 | TGTGCCAGCAGGGAAACGGAGAATTCACCCCTCCACTTT | CASRETENSPLHF
many | TRBJ1-5 | NA | TRBV6-1 | TGTGCCAGCAGCCTCCGGGGGGGCAATCAGCCCCAGCATTTT | CASSLRGGNQPQHF
few | TRBJ1-1 | NA | TRBV12-3/TRBV12-4 | TGTGCCAGCAGTTTAAGGGCCTCTGGGGACACTGAAGCTTTCTTT | CASSLRASGDTEAFF
many | TRBJ2-1 | NA | TRBV24-1 | TGTGCCACCAGTGATTTGGGCCAGAACTACAATGAGCAGTTCTTC | CATSDLGQNYNEQFF
many | TRBJ2-1 | NA | TRBV27 | TGTGCCAGCAGTCCGCCCACCTGGTCCTCCTACAATGAGCAGTTCTTC | CASSPPTWSSYNEQFF
many | TRBJ1-2 | NA | TRBV7-8 | TGTGCCAGCAGCCAAAGGGACCGAAGCTATGGCTACACCTTC | CASSQRDRSYGYTF
NA | TRBJ2-5 | TRBD2 | TRBV4-1 | TGCGCCGGCAGCCAAGGTAGCGGGGGCTCGGGGGAGACCCAGTACTTC | CAGSQGSGGSGETQYF
many | TRBJ1-4 | TRBD1 | TRBV5-1 | TGCGCCAGCAGCTTGACCACAGGGGGGAGTAATGAAAAACTGTTTTTT | CASSLTTGGSNEKLFF
many | TRBJ2-3 | TRBD1 | TRBV7-9 | TGTGCCAGCAGCGCGCAGGGGGTTGGCACAGATACGCAGTATTTT | CASSAQGVGTDTQYF
NA | TRBJ2-3 | NA | TRBV5-8 | NA | CASSFSRIHEQYFGPGTDTQYF
many | TRBJ1-3 | NA | TRBV6-6 | TGTGCCAGCAGTCACCCATCCGAGGCCGGAAACACCATATATTTT | CASSHPSEAGNTIYF
many | TRBJ2-7 | NA | TRBV12-3/TRBV12-4 | TGTGCCAGCAGTTTAGACAGCCCCTACGAGCAGTACTTC | CASSLDSPYEQYF
many | TRBJ2-1 | NA | TRBV7-3 | TGTGCCAGCAGCTTAGGGCTAGCCCCCTTCAATGAGCAGTTCTTC | CASSLGLAPFNEQFF